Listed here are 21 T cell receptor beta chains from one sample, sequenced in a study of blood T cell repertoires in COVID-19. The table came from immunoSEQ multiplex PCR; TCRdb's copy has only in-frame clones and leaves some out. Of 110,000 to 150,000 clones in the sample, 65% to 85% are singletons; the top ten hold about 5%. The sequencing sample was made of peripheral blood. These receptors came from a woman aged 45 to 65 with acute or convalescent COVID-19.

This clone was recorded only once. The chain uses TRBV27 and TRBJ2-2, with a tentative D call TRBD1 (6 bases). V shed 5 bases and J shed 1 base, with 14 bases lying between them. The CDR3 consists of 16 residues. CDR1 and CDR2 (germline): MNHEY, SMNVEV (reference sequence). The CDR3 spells CASSKPGQWNTGELFF. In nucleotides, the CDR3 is TGTGCCAGCAGTAAACCGGGACAATGGAACACCGGGGAGCTGTTTTTT.

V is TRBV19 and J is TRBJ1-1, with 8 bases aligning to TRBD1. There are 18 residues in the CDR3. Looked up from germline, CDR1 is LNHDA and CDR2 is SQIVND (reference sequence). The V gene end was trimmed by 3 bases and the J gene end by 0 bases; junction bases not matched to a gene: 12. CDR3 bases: TGTGCCAGTAGTATGAGCAGGGGGCTACTGGGAATGAACACTGAAGCTTTCTTT. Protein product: CASSMSRGLLGMNTEAFF.

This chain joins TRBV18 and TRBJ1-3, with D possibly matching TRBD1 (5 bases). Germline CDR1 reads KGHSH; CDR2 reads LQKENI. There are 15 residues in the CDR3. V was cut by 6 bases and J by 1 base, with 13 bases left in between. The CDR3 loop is CASSPVPGSGNTIYF. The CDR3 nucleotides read TGTGCCAGCTCCCCCGTCCCAGGGTCTGGAAACACCATATATTTT.

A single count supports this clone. The CDR3 is CSVGRAGGGKTQYF. The CDR3 bases are TGCAGCGTCGGTAGGGCAGGGGGCGGAAAGACCCAGTACTTC. The rearrangement links TRBV29-1 to TRBJ2-5; 8 bases are shared with TRBD1. V dropped 6 bases and J dropped 6; count of bases not matched to a gene: 12. Germline lookup yields CDR1 SQVTM and CDR2 ANQGSEA. The CDR3 contains 14 residues.

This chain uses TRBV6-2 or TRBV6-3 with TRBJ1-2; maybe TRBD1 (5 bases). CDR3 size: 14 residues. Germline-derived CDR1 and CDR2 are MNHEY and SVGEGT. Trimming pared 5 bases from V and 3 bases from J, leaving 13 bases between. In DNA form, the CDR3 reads TGTGCCAGCAGTAGAGACAGTACCTACTATGGCTACACCTTC. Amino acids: CASSRDSTYYGYTF.

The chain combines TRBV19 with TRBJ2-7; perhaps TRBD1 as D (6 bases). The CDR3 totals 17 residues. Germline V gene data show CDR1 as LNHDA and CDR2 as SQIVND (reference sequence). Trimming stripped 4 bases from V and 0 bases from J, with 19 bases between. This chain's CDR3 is CASSTLGQGYASYEQYF. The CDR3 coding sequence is TGTGCCAGTAGTACCCTAGGCCAGGGGTATGCCTCCTACGAGCAGTACTTC.

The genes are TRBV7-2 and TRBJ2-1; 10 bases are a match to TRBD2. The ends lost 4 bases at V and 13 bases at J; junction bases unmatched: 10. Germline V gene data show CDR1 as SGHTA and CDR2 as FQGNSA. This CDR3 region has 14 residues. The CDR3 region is CASSWRGQRGGQFF. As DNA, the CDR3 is TGTGCCAGCAGCTGGAGGGGTCAGCGGGGGGGCCAGTTCTTC.

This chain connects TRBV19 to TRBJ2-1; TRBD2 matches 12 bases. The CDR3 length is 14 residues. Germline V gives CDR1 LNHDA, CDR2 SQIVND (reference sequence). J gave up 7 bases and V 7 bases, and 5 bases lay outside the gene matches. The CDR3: CASTGLAGSNEQFF. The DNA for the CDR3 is TGTGCCAGTACAGGACTAGCGGGGTCGAATGAGCAGTTCTTC.

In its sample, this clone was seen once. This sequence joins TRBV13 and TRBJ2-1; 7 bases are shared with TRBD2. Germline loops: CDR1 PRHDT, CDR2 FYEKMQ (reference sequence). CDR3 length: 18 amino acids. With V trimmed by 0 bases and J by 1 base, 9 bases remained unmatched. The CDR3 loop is CASSLGLAGEVSYNEQFF. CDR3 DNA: TGTGCCAGCAGCTTAGGCCTTGCGGGGGAAGTGTCCTACAATGAGCAGTTCTTC.

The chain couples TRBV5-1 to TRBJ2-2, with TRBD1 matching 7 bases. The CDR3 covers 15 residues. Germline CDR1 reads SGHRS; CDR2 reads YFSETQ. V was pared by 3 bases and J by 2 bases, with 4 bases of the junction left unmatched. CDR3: CASSSGQVNTGELFF. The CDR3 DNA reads TGCGCCAGCAGCTCCGGACAGGTTAACACCGGGGAGCTGTTTTTT.

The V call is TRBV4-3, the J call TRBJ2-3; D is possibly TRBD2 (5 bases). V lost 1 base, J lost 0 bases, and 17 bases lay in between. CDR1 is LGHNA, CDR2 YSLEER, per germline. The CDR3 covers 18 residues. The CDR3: CASSQAPPASRSTDTQYF. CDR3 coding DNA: TGCGCCAGCAGCCAAGCCCCTCCTGCTAGCAGAAGCACAGATACGCAGTATTTT.

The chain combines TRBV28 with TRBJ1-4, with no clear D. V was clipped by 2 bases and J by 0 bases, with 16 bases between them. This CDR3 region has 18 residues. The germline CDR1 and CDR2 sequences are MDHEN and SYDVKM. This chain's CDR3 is CASSLHSQALSTNEKLFF. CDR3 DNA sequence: TGTGCCAGCAGTTTACACTCGCAGGCACTTTCAACTAATGAAAAACTGTTTTTT.

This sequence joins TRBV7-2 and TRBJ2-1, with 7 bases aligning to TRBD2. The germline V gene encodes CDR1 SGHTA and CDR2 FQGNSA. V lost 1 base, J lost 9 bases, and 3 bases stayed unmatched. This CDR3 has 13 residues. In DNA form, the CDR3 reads TGTGCCAGCAGCTTAGTCTGGGGGGGTGAGCAGTTCTTC. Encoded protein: CASSLVWGGEQFF.

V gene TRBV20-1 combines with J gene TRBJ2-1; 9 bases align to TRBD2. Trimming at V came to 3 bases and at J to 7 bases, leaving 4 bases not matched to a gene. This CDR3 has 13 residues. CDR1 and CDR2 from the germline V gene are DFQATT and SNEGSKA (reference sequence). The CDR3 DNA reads TGCAGTGCTAGTGGGACTAGCCTTAATGAGCAGTTCTTC. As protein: CSASGTSLNEQFF.

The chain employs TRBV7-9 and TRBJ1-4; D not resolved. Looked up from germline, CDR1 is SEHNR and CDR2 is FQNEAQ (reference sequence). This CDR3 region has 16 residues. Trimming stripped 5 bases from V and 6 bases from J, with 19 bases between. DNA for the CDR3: TGTGCCAGCAGCCGTCCTAGTGACGGGATAGATGAAAAACTGTTTTTT. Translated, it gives CASSRPSDGIDEKLFF.

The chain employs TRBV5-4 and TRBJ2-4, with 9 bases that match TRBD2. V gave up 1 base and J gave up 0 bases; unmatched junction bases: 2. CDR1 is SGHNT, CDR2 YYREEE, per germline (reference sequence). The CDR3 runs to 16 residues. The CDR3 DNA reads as TGTGCCAGCAGCTTGAGCGGGGGGATAGCCAAAAACATTCAGTACTTC. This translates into CASSLSGGIAKNIQYF.

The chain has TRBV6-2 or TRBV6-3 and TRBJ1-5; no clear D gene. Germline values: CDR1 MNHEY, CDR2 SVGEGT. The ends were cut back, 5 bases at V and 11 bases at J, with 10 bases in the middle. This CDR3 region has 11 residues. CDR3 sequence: CASSQDSAQHF. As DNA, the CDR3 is TGTGCCAGCAGTCAGGACTCGGCCCAGCATTTT.

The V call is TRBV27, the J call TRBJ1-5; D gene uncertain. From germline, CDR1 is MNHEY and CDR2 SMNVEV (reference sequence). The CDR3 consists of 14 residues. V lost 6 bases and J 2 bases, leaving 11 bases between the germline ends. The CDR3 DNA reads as TGTGCCAGCAGCGGCCTGGGAGGCAATCAGCCCCAGCATTTT. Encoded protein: CASSGLGGNQPQHF.

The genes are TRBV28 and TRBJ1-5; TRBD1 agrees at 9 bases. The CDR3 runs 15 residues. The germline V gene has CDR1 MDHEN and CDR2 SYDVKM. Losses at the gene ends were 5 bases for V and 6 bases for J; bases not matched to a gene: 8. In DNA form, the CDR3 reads TGTGCCAGCAGTACCGGGGACAGGGTCGGTCAGCCCCAGCATTTT. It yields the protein CASSTGDRVGQPQHF.

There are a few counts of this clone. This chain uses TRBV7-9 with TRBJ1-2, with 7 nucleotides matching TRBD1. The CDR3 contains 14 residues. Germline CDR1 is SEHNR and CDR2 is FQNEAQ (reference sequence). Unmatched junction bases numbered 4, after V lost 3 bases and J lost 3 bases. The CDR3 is CASSFAGGHYGYTF. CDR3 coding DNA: TGTGCCAGCAGCTTTGCAGGGGGACACTATGGCTACACCTTC.

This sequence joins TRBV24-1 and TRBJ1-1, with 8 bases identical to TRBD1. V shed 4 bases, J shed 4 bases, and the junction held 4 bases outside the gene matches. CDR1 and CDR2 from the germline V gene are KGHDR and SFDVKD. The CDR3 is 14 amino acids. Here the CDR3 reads CATSEPGTGTEAFF. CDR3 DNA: TGTGCCACCAGTGAACCCGGGACAGGCACTGAAGCTTTCTTT.